This T cell receptor beta chain was sequenced in a study of PD-L1 blockade in urothelial cancer. Whole-study context: Atezolizumab was started by patients around 2014 at 1,200 mg intravenously every 3 weeks. At 3 weeks after treatment start (second dose) and again at 6 weeks, blood was analyzed. Blood samples had a median of approximately 150,000 T cells, roughly 76,000 unique TCRs, and clonality around 0.08.

This CDR3 has 16 residues. Every PCR received spiked-in synthetic TCR analog templates. The data were produced by immunoSEQ multiplex PCR, yet TCRdb's version contains in-frame clones alone and is incomplete. The sample contains under 90,000 clones, roughly 90% of which appear only once. V usage is TRBV21-1 and J usage is TRBJ2-1; TRBD2 reflects the table's D call only, with no check against the DNA. TRBV21-1 represents a pseudogene. The clonotype comes from a man aged 55 to 70 with urothelial cancer. The material was PBMCs, obtained around atezolizumab (anti-PD-L1) treatment. This chain's CDR3 is CASSIGTSGRYNEQFF. Written as DNA, the CDR3 is TGTGCCAGCAGCATAGGGACTAGCGGGAGGTACAATGAGCAGTTCTTC.